This record concerns one TCR beta chain sequence. Donors consisted of healthy bone marrow donors. This entry belongs to a study of cytomegalovirus exposure and HLA in healthy donors. This CDR3 contains 14 residues. V was shortened by 4 bases and J by 2 bases, with 11 bases between the two germline ends. Per the germline V gene, CDR1 is SQVTM and CDR2 is ANQGSEA. A multiplex PCR was run with 60 Vbeta primers and 13 Jbeta primers. Produced via immunoSEQ multiplex PCR; TCRdb's table is partial and in-frame only. In the table there are some 190,000 clones, 79% of which are singletons. Sequencing was performed on PBMCs. This chain connects TRBV29-1 to TRBJ2-2; a weak D match, TRBD2 (6 bases). This receptor was taken from a woman younger than 35 in good health and CMV-seronegative. This CDR3 is CSVASGDNTGELFF. The DNA of the CDR3 is TGCAGCGTTGCATCGGGGGACAACACCGGGGAGCTGTTTTTT.